This TCR beta chain was sequenced in a study of T cell responses to AZD1222 COVID-19 vaccine. Assay: immunoSEQ multiplex PCR; the TCRdb copy retains only in-frame clones and omits some. The sample has roughly 140,000 clones; approximately 90% are singletons. Of note for this clone: Its specificity is unknown.

Findings and limits, study-wide: Once two AZD1222 doses were given, Spike-specific TCR breadth and depth went up. Most donors were white British, females outnumbered males, and clonal diversity was possibly underestimated. AZD1222 recipients seropositive at baseline numbered only six or seven.

Pooled in the analysis were second doses at about 4 or about 12 weeks. Trimming left V 7 bases short and J 4 bases short, with 17 bases between. The CDR3 sequence is 14 residues long. CDR1 is MDHEN, CDR2 SYDVKM, per germline. The chain is built from TRBV28 and TRBJ2-7; perhaps TRBD2 as D (6 bases). Sequencing used peripheral blood, obtained 28 days after the second AZD1222 dose. This TCR was recovered from an adult who received the AZD1222 COVID-19 vaccine. The CDR3 protein is CASNGGKSQYEQYF. In DNA, the CDR3 is TGTGCCAGCAATGGGGGGAAGAGTCAGTACGAGCAGTACTTC.